The present T cell receptor (beta chain) was sequenced within a study of monozygotic twins with inflammatory bowel disease. One entry per CDR3 protein, without DNA, is what TCRdb gives after re-calling the 5' RACE reads. This sample's table reports under 350,000 distinct CDR3 sequences. The sequencing sample was made of blood. This clonotype originated in a human donor with ulcerative colitis or Crohn's disease, or a healthy co-twin of an affected twin (not recorded which).

CDR3 in amino acids: CATSRAPGNYGYTF. V is TRBV15 and J is TRBJ1-2; the TCRdb D gene call, TRBD1, has no DNA to confirm it. Germline V gene lookup returns CDR1 LNHNV and CDR2 YYDKDF (reference sequence). CDR3 length: 14 amino acids.